Following are 4 T cell receptor beta chains from one sample sequenced in a study of beta chain features in type 1 diabetes (dated by TCRdb to the late 2010s). Results and caveats for the whole study, not just this receptor: Type 1 diabetes patients showed a moderate but significant shortening of TCRB CDR3 length in all four CD4+ subsets.

These TCRs' antigens remain unknown. The library was built by means of the immunoSEQ multiplex PCR assay. The entire amount of isolated RNA was reverse transcribed using the High Capacity cDNA Reverse Transcription Kit, so the sequenced TCRB transcripts were expressed ones. The immuneACCESS repertoire file appears here via TCRdb, limited to in-frame rearrangements. These files lack a portion of the clones; in checked studies, under half of the deficit traces to unresolved V genes, and the cause of the others is not known. Counted in this sample were 300,000 to 450,000 clones; around 12% of them appeared once. Around 0.01% of the sample goes to the ten largest clones. Source material: naive CD4+ T cells from blood. In the paper's terms, the cell subset or site label means: true naive CD4+ T cells. The receptors were sampled from a woman under 30 with type 1 diabetes.

This sequence joins TRBV14 and TRBJ2-7; D may be TRBD2 (5 bases). The CDR3 is 13 residues long. Germline V lookup: CDR1 SGHDN, CDR2 FVKESK. V was pared by 1 base and J by 6 bases, with 10 bases between. In DNA form, the CDR3 reads TGTGCCAGCAGCCAAGTACTGGACTCCGAGCAGTACTTC. It specifies CASSQVLDSEQYF.

The genes are TRBV5-1 and TRBJ2-3; a weak D match, TRBD2 (6 bases). CDR3 size: 16 residues. V was shortened by 0 bases and J by 3 bases, with 14 bases between the two germline ends. Germline CDR1 SGHRS, CDR2 YFSETQ. Written as DNA, the CDR3 is TGCGCCAGCAGCTTGGGTCGGCAGGAGGGGACAGATACGCAGTATTTT. As protein: CASSLGRQEGTDTQYF.

The chain links TRBV5-6 to TRBJ2-5; weak D call: TRBD2 (5 bases). There are 13 residues in the CDR3. Per germline, CDR1 SGHDT and CDR2 YYEEEE. Between the trimmed V and J ends, which lost 1 base and 4 bases, there was a span of 8 bases. The CDR3 coding sequence is TGTGCCAGCAGCTTGAAAGGGAGAGAGACCCAGTACTTC. This encodes CASSLKGRETQYF. Supplemented by reference TRBV5-6 and TRBJ2-5, the full variable domain reads DAGVTQSPTHLIKTRGQQVTLRCSPKSGHDTVSWYQQALGQGPQFIFQYYEEEERQRGNFPDRFSGHQFPNYSSELNVNALLLGDSALYLCASSLKGRETQYFGPGTRLLVL.

A remark on this clone: This CDR3 is also generated by other DNA sequences in the sample. The V gene is TRBV2, the J gene TRBJ2-7; D remains unclear. CDR3 length equals 12 residues. Germline CDR1 reads SNHLY; CDR2 reads FYNNEI. The V gene lost 4 bases and the J gene lost 0 bases, with 4 bases spanning the gap. The CDR3 sequence is CASSASSYEQYF. The CDR3, as DNA: TGTGCCAGCAGTGCCTCCTCCTACGAGCAGTACTTC.